This record concerns one T cell receptor (beta chain) sequence. The antigen is unknown. The data stem from a study of multiple sclerosis patients with progressive multifocal leukoencephalopathy. The time point here: time of PML onset. At PML onset, T3 blood samples were taken. Here immunoSEQ multiplex PCR was the method, and the copy in TCRdb shows in-frame clones only, minus some. Of fewer than 40,000 clones in the sample, 80% to 90% were seen once. Overall study results and limits: TRBV and TRBJ usage showed no common pattern when PML developed. Before and during natalizumab, the clones expanded at PML already existed. Most PML patients had lower entropy, suggesting less diverse TRB repertoires.

Trimming removed 6 bases from V and 3 bases from J; junction bases left unmatched: 9. Germline CDR1 is MNHEY and CDR2 is SMNVEV (reference sequence). The CDR3 totals 15 residues. The chain links TRBV27 to TRBJ2-7, with TRBD1 identical over 9 bases. The sample consisted of PBMCs, taken from a patient treated with natalizumab. This TCR came from a woman in her forties with progressive multifocal leukoencephalopathy. The CDR3 reads CASRSGQGFLYEQYF. The CDR3 region has the DNA TGTGCCAGCAGATCTGGACAGGGGTTTCTCTACGAGCAGTACTTC.